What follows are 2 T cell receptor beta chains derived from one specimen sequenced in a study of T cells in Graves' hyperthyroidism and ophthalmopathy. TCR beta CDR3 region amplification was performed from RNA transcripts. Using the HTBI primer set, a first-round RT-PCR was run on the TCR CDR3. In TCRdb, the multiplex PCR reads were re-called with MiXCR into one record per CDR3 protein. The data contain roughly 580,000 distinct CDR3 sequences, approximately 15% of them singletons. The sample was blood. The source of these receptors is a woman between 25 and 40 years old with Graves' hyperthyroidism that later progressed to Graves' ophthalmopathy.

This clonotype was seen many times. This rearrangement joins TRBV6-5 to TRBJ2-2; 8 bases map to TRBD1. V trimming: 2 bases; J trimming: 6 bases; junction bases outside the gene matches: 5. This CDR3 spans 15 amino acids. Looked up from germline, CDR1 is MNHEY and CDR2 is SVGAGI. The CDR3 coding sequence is TGTGCCAGCAGTTACCTCCTGACAGGGGCCGGGGAGCTGTTTTTT. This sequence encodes CASSYLLTGAGELFF.

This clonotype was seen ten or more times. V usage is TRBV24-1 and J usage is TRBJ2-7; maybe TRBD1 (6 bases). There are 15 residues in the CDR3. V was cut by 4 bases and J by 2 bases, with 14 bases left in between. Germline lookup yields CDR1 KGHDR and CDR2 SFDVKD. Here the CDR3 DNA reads TGTGCCACCAGTGAGGCAACCGGGACAACCTACGAGCAGTACTTC. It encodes CATSEATGTTYEQYF.